Reported below is one T cell receptor (beta chain). It has no known antigen specificity. No much larger clonotype is one base removed from it; base qualities were not supplied. Total RNA and DNA were co-extracted without cell sorting from around 20-30 mg of bulk tissue using the AllPrep DNA/RNA mini kit. Surgical resection was performed in China between November 2015 and March 2016 on four or five patients with histopathologically diagnosed primary liver carcinoma. Patients had chronic HBV infection and were treatment-naive at sampling. Five spatially separated regions were sampled per tumor: superior, inferior, left-lateral and right-lateral poles, plus the tumor centre. According to histology, viable tumor cells made up more than 80% of every tumor sample. Fresh tumor and adjacent tissue pieces were bisected; one half was stored in RNAlater at -80°C, the other sent for histology. Between the V and J ends, shortened by 5 bases and 0 bases respectively, the junction contains 11 bases. Its CDR3 holds 14 amino acids, cysteine through phenylalanine. Of all the DNA, just the CDR3 is kept, 42 bases in frame from base 1. CDR1 SGHTA and CDR2 FQGNSA are derived from the germline V gene.

Using a constant-region primer and ProtoScript II reverse transcriptase, TCRbeta-specific cDNA was reverse-transcribed from about 540 ng total RNA. The TCRbeta libraries were prepared through three rounds of nested multiplex PCR following a slightly modified ARM-PCR procedure. Each of the first two PCR rounds ran for about 10 cycles and used multiplex TRBV1-TRBV30 forward primers together with a Cbeta reverse primer. A final 25-cycle PCR with Deep VentR polymerase added sample barcodes and Illumina adapters. Before sequencing, amplicons of 200-500 bp were purified from gel using a QIAquick gel extraction kit. The TCRbeta amplicons were sequenced with 250-bp paired-end reads on an Illumina HiSeq 2500. The original methods were these. To recover full CDR3 sequences, reads were quality-trimmed using Trimmomatic v0.33 and paired reads were then merged using FLASH v1.2.11. V, D and J germline segments were assigned to the rearranged TCRbeta sequences using MiGEC v1.2.1b. Clonotype statistics and Shannon-Wiener diversity indices were calculated with VDJtools v1.0.0. To cut down on sampling bias, every analysis after diversity analysis relied on just the 250 most abundant clonotypes from each sample. Clones were called with MiXCR by TCRdb after fastp trimmed the public reads at Q25, and only in-frame beta chains were retained. Rows merge per CDR3 protein into single entries with the most common DNA and genes. What appears here as the V and J calls and clone size reflects TCRdb's work, not the paper's. The sample has fewer than 200,000 distinct CDR3 sequences on record, around 81% of them singletons. About a sixth of the sample is taken by the ten largest.

The data derive from a study of tumor-infiltrating lymphocytes in primary liver carcinoma (dated 2017 in TCRdb). About the full investigation: Of the five patients (three men and two women, aged 30 to 69 years), four had hepatocellular carcinoma and one had combined HCC and intrahepatic cholangiocarcinoma. Roughly 3.5 to 8 million productive TCRbeta reads were obtained per sample, and no significant difference in read depth was found between tissue types. Reproducibility between technical replicate repertoires was high, with correlation coefficients above 0.95 and mean shared-clone rates roughly 0.91. A total of roughly 35 specimens from 5 patients went through TCRbeta repertoire sequencing, namely 25 tumor regions, 5 adjacent noncancerous liver tissues and 5 peripheral blood samples. The study combined TCRbeta repertoire sequencing, expression microarrays and whole-exome sequencing across five regions of each liver tumor, with adjacent normal tissue and blood. The five patients had tumors of stage T1-T3 N0M0, with maximum diameters ranging from about 4.2 to 10 cm. The approximately 24 tumor region samples were profiled with Agilent mRNA microarrays so that TCRbeta repertoire diversity could be related to the local molecular phenotype.

Broader findings and caveats from the paper: Bulk unsorted samples precluded comparing CD4+ and CD8+ T cell repertoires. With just four or five patients in the study, the authors point out that the findings should be validated in a larger study. A significantly larger repertoire fraction was made up by the top 250 clones in tumors than in blood (p = 0.039). Pairs of tumor regions showed greater repertoire overlap (mean around 35%) than tumor-adjacent pairs (roughly 17%) or tumor-blood pairs (about 14%), which is consistent with antigen-driven expansion. Only roughly 8-25% of top clones appeared in all five regions of a tumor, which suggests that tumor-infiltrating T cells are spatially heterogeneous. Only the TCR beta chain was sequenced, which likely underestimates true repertoire diversity because unpaired alpha chains were not captured.

The chain uses TRBV7-2 and TRBJ2-7; the best D guess is TRBD2, with 6 bases matching. Sequenced: tumor tissue from primary liver carcinoma. The sequence was obtained from a man in his forties with primary liver carcinoma and hepatitis B virus infection. DNA sequence: TGTGCCAGCAGCCCGGCCGGGAGCTCCTACGAGCAGTACTTC. This is translated as CASSPAGSSYEQYF.